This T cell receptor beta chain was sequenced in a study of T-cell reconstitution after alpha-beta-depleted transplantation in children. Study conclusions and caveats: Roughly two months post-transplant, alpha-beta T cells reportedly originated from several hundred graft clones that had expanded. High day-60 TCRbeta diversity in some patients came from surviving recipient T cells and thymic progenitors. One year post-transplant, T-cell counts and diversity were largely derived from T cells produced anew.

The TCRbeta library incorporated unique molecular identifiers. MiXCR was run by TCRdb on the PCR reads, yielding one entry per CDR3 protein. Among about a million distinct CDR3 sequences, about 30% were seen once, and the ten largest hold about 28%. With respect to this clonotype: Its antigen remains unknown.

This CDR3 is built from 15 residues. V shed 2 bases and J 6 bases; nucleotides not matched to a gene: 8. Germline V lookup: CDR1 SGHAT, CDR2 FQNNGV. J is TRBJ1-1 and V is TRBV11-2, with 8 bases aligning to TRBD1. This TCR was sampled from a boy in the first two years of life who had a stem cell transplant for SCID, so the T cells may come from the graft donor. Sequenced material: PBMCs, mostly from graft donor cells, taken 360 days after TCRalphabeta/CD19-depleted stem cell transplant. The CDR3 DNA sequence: TGTGCCAGCAGCTTAAACCGCGGACAGGGTGCTGAAGCTTTCTTT. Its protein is CASSLNRGQGAEAFF.